Presented here are 27 T cell receptor beta chains from one specimen sequenced in a study of human T cells and chemical hapten exposure. TCRdb re-called the RACE reads through MiXCR, storing one row per CDR3 protein. This table has 95,000 to 150,000 distinct CDR3 sequences, approximately 13% appearing once. Described time point: pre-sensitization, week 0. Regarding treatment: therapeutic diphenylcyclopropenone sensitization with weekly scalp DPC. This specimen was whole blood, taken in connection with sensitization to the hapten diphenylcyclopropenone (DPC). The origin of the receptors is a woman younger than 30 with alopecia areata. Some clones in this sample may be carry-over from other donors' samples.

This clonotype was seen a handful of times. The gene calls are TRBV6-5 and TRBJ2-7; TRBD2 might be the D (6 bases). The CDR3 contains 13 residues. Germline V gene lookup returns CDR1 MNHEY and CDR2 SVGAGI. V dropped 5 bases and J dropped 4 bases, with 12 bases sitting between them. CDR3 sequence (DNA): TGTGCCAGCAGTCGGGTGGGGGGATACGAGCAGTACTTC. It is translated as CASSRVGGYEQYF.

This clonotype came up many times. V usage is TRBV10-3 and J usage is TRBJ1-5; no clear D. Looked up from germline, CDR1 is ENHRY and CDR2 is SYGVKD. This CDR3 is 13 amino acids long. The ends were cut back, 9 bases at V and 7 bases at J, with 16 bases in the middle. The CDR3 loop reads CAMGTLRFQPQHF. CDR3 coding DNA: TGTGCCATGGGAACATTAAGGTTCCAGCCCCAGCATTTT.

This clonotype was counted at least ten times. The rearrangement links TRBV29-1 to TRBJ1-2; unclear D gene. Germline V gene data show CDR1 as SQVTM and CDR2 as ANQGSEA. The V and J ends lost 4 bases and 5 bases respectively, with 11 bases between them. This CDR3 contains 12 residues. CDR3 sequence (DNA): TGCAGCGTTGGCGCAGACCATTATGGCTACACCTTC. Translated: CSVGADHYGYTF.

This clonotype was detected a few times. The J gene is TRBJ2-2, the V gene TRBV7-2; possibly TRBD2 for D (6 bases). The germline CDR1 and CDR2 sequences are SGHTA and FQGNSA. Trimming removed 2 bases at V and 4 bases at J, with 14 bases between. This CDR3 is 16 amino acids long. The CDR3 protein is CASSLWPGVGTGELFF. CDR3 bases: TGTGCCAGCAGCTTATGGCCGGGGGTAGGCACCGGGGAGCTGTTTTTT.

In its sample, this clonotype was seen many times. The chain couples TRBV14 to TRBJ1-1, with D hard to call. V was shortened by 0 bases and J by 6 bases, with 17 bases between the two germline ends. The CDR3 extends over 16 amino acids. Germline V CDR1 and CDR2: SGHDN, FVKESK. CDR3 protein: CASSQESGIQTAEAFF. The CDR3, as DNA: TGTGCCAGCAGCCAAGAATCGGGGATCCAAACGGCTGAAGCTTTCTTT.

In its sample, this clonotype was seen many times. The rearrangement uses TRBV6-5 and TRBJ2-1; possibly TRBD2 for D (6 bases). With 0 bases removed from V and 6 bases from J, the gap between germline ends came to 15 bases. There are 16 residues in the CDR3. CDR1 and CDR2 from the germline V gene are MNHEY and SVGAGI. CDR3 protein: CASSYSTRRGGNEQFF. The CDR3 DNA reads as TGTGCCAGCAGTTACTCGACTCGAAGGGGAGGCAATGAGCAGTTCTTC.

Many counts were recorded for this clonotype. The rearrangement links TRBV7-2 to TRBJ1-3; D remains ambiguous. The CDR3 runs 15 residues. Per the germline V gene, CDR1 is SGHTA and CDR2 is FQGNSA. The germline V and J ends were trimmed by 5 bases and 2 bases, with 13 bases remaining between them. The CDR3 reads CASSPSWAAGNTIYF. DNA of the CDR3: TGTGCCAGCAGCCCTAGTTGGGCAGCTGGAAACACCATATATTTT.

The CDR3 protein is CASSLFSPGHPGTGELFF. The CDR3 DNA sequence: TGTGCCAGCAGTTTATTCAGCCCGGGACACCCGGGGACCGGGGAGCTGTTTTTT. J is TRBJ2-2 and V is TRBV27; TRBD1 is a possible D gene (6 bases). The CDR3 contains 18 residues. The germline gives CDR1 MNHEY, CDR2 SMNVEV (reference sequence). Trimming removed 1 base at V and 5 bases at J, with 20 bases between.

This clonotype has a handful of counts. The chain recombines TRBV4-3 with TRBJ2-5; D is unresolved. From germline, CDR1 is LGHNA and CDR2 YSLEER. The ends were cut back, 0 bases at V and 5 bases at J, with 13 bases in the middle. The CDR3 contains 15 residues. The CDR3 loop reads CASSQDFGKGETQYF. The CDR3 nucleotides read TGCGCCAGCAGCCAAGATTTTGGAAAAGGGGAGACCCAGTACTTC.

This clonotype was detected a few times. The chain carries TRBV6-2 or TRBV6-3 and TRBJ2-5; D not resolved. Germline values: CDR1 MNHEY, CDR2 SVGEGT. This CDR3 region has 13 residues. Trimming pared 7 bases from V and 2 bases from J, leaving 11 bases between. This chain's CDR3 is CASTSGRQETQYF. CDR3 nucleotide sequence: TGTGCCAGCACCTCTGGACGGCAAGAGACCCAGTACTTC.

This clonotype was observed a handful of times. The CDR3 region has the DNA TGTGCCAGCAGTGGTTCCGGCGTAGCAGGGGAAGAGCAGTACTTC. The encoded protein is CASSGSGVAGEEQYF. The V gene is TRBV6-1, the J gene TRBJ2-7; a possible D gene is TRBD1 (6 bases). Trimming left V 4 bases short and J 7 bases short, with 20 bases between. The V gene's germline CDR1 is MNHNS and CDR2 SASEGT. This CDR3 has 15 residues.

This clonotype was seen only a few times. The chain combines TRBV21-1 with TRBJ2-4; TRBD1 is taken as the D call from the table, unchecked against the DNA. TRBV21-1 represents a pseudogene. The CDR3 is 18 residues long. This CDR3 reads CASSKVQGSGRAKNIQYF. CDR3 coding DNA: TGTGCCAGCAGCAAAGTACAGGGGTCAGGAAGAGCCAAAAACATTCAGTACTTC.

This clonotype was seen at least ten times. The J gene is TRBJ1-2, the V gene TRBV6-5, with 9 nucleotides matching TRBD1. CDR3 length: 15 residues. V lost 6 bases, J lost 0 bases, and 5 bases stayed unmatched. Germline V gene lookup returns CDR1 MNHEY and CDR2 SVGAGI. CDR3 loop: CASSRGTGSNYGYTF. The DNA of the CDR3 is TGTGCCAGCAGCCGGGGGACAGGGTCTAACTATGGCTACACCTTC.

The J gene is TRBJ1-4, the V gene TRBV20-1; D is possibly TRBD1 (5 bases). The CDR3 has 11 amino acids. Germline V lookup: CDR1 DFQATT, CDR2 SNEGSKA (reference sequence). Trimming stripped 5 bases from V and 7 bases from J, with 8 bases between. Written as DNA, the CDR3 is TGCAGTGCTCCTGGGGGTGAAAAACTGTTTTTT. Amino acid sequence: CSAPGGEKLFF.

V and J are TRBV10-1 and TRBJ2-2; tentative D call: TRBD1 (6 bases). In germline, CDR1 is WNHNN, CDR2 SYGVQD (reference sequence). CDR3 length equals 14 residues. Deletions cut 3 bases from V and 7 bases from J, with 12 bases between. CDR3 sequence: CASSEPGGGGELFF. CDR3 nucleotide sequence: TGCGCCAGCAGTGAACCTGGGGGCGGCGGGGAGCTGTTTTTT.

This clonotype was seen only a few times. The chain links TRBV4-2 to TRBJ2-2; perhaps TRBD2 as D (6 bases). Per the germline V gene, CDR1 is LGHNA and CDR2 is YNFKEQ. Trimming took 2 bases from V and 0 from J, leaving 7 bases between them. This CDR3 is built from 15 residues. The CDR3 region is CASSQTGANTGELFF. CDR3 DNA sequence: TGTGCCAGCAGCCAAACGGGGGCGAACACCGGGGAGCTGTTTTTT.

This clonotype was seen repeatedly, ten times or more. The V and J genes are TRBV25-1 and TRBJ2-7; D ambiguous. The germline gives CDR1 MGHDK, CDR2 SYGVNS. The CDR3 loop spans 14 amino acids. The germline V and J ends were trimmed by 6 bases and 4 bases, with 16 bases remaining between them. This chain's CDR3 is CASSQTKWDYEQYF. CDR3 in DNA: TGTGCCAGCAGCCAAACAAAATGGGATTACGAGCAGTACTTC.

CDR3 nucleotides: TGTGCCAGCAGCTTAGTCCTTACTCGGGGTAATGAAAAACTGTTTTTT. As protein: CASSLVLTRGNEKLFF. The chain employs TRBV7-9 and TRBJ1-4; D is ambiguous. V lost 1 base and J 4 bases, leaving 13 bases between the germline ends. Germline lookup yields CDR1 SEHNR and CDR2 FQNEAQ (reference sequence). This CDR3 contains 16 residues.

This clonotype was picked up many times. V and J are TRBV3-1 and TRBJ1-1; D ambiguous. CDR1 is LGHDT, CDR2 YNNKEL, per germline (reference sequence). The ends were cut back, 3 bases at V and 2 bases at J, with 7 bases in the middle. CDR3 size: 13 residues. The CDR3 sequence is CASSQGLNTEAFF. The CDR3 DNA reads TGTGCCAGCAGCCAGGGGTTAAACACTGAAGCTTTCTTT.

At least ten counts were recorded for this clonotype. The rearrangement joins TRBV7-2 to TRBJ1-1, with D uncertain. The CDR3 has 15 amino acids. Germline CDR1 and CDR2: SGHTA and FQGNSA. The V gene lost 1 base and the J gene lost 8 bases, with 17 bases spanning the gap. The CDR3 region is CASSLVLFWRSEAFF. For the CDR3, the DNA is TGTGCCAGCAGCTTAGTTCTTTTCTGGCGGTCCGAAGCTTTCTTT.

The chain is built from TRBV6-2 or TRBV6-3 and TRBJ2-3; tentative D call: TRBD1 (6 bases). This CDR3 spans 14 amino acids. Trimming left V 8 bases short and J 2 bases short, with 14 bases between. Per the germline V gene, CDR1 is MNHEY and CDR2 is SVGEGT. CDR3 in DNA: TGTGCCAGCGACCAGGGGCCGGTCACAGATACGCAGTATTTT. Its protein is CASDQGPVTDTQYF.

This clonotype occurred a few times. This rearrangement joins TRBV4-3 to TRBJ1-2; D unclear. V was clipped by 1 base and J by 2 bases, with 5 bases between them. This CDR3 comprises 13 residues. CDR1 is LGHNA, CDR2 YSLEER, per germline. CDR3 protein: CASSQGANYGYTF. The CDR3 coding sequence is TGCGCCAGCAGCCAAGGGGCGAACTATGGCTACACCTTC.

This clonotype has a count of ten or more. The rearrangement uses TRBV9 and TRBJ2-1; D is ambiguous. Germline CDR1 is SGDLS and CDR2 is YYNGEE. Deletions cut 2 bases from V and 9 bases from J, with 9 bases between. The CDR3 spans 12 residues. CDR3 coding DNA: TGTGCCAGCAGCGTTTCCTCCGGTGAGCAGTTCTTC. This translates into CASSVSSGEQFF.

This chain uses TRBV18 with TRBJ2-3, with D unresolved. This CDR3 comprises 14 residues. Trimming cost V 3 bases and J 4 bases, with 11 bases left between them. Germline loops: CDR1 KGHSH, CDR2 LQKENI. The CDR3 spells CASSPLDAPDTQYF. CDR3 DNA: TGTGCCAGCTCACCCCTGGACGCGCCAGATACGCAGTATTTT. Full variable domain (outside the CDR3, taken from reference TRBV18 and TRBJ2-3): NAGVMQNPRHLVRRRGQEARLRCSPMKGHSHVYWYRQLPEEGLKFMVYLQKENIIDESGMPKERFSAEFPKEGPSILRIQQVVRGDSAAYFCASSPLDAPDTQYFGPGTRLTVL.

The chain links TRBV6-5 to TRBJ2-7; TRBD1 matches 9 bases. The CDR3 sequence is 13 residues long. Trimming removed 6 bases from V and 5 bases from J; junction bases left unmatched: 5. CDR1 is MNHEY and CDR2 is SVGAGI in the germline V gene. The CDR3 region is CASRHRGLNEQYF. CDR3 DNA sequence: TGTGCCAGCAGGCACAGGGGGCTGAACGAGCAGTACTTC.

This clonotype was counted a few times. The chain recombines TRBV2 with TRBJ2-4, with 14 positions matching TRBD2. Trimming at V came to 3 bases and at J to 5 bases, leaving 9 bases not matched to a gene. The CDR3 is 18 amino acids. Per germline, CDR1 SNHLY and CDR2 FYNNEI. CDR3 loop: CASSDLTSGGARQNIQYF. The CDR3 coding sequence is TGTGCCAGCAGTGATTTGACTAGCGGGGGGGCCAGACAAAACATTCAGTACTTC.

This chain uses TRBV9 with TRBJ1-2; the D is unclear. Trimming removed 4 bases from V and 0 bases from J, with 13 bases in between. The CDR3 contains 15 residues. The V gene's germline CDR1 is SGDLS and CDR2 YYNGEE. CDR3 DNA: TGTGCCAGCAGCCTGACGGGAGCAGCTAACTATGGCTACACCTTC. Amino acids: CASSLTGAANYGYTF.